The 16 T cell receptor beta chains below come from one sample, sequenced in a study of blood T cell repertoires in COVID-19. Only in-frame clones appear in the TCRdb table, and some are missing; sequencing was by immunoSEQ multiplex PCR. The table lists roughly 100,000 clones, approximately 83% of them singletons, with more than 4% in the top ten. The sample taken for sequencing was peripheral blood. Receptors were obtained from a man aged 45-65 years with acute or convalescent COVID-19.

The J gene is TRBJ1-1, the V gene TRBV24-1; D is unresolved. Germline V gene data show CDR1 as KGHDR and CDR2 as SFDVKD. V lost 5 bases and J 1 base, leaving 7 bases between the germline ends. This CDR3 is built from 13 residues. The CDR3 sequence: CATSGQGNTEAFF. CDR3 nucleotide sequence: TGTGCCACCAGTGGACAAGGGAACACTGAAGCTTTCTTT.

The V and J genes are TRBV18 and TRBJ2-2; no clear D gene. V was clipped by 0 bases and J by 6 bases, with 11 bases between them. From germline, CDR1 is KGHSH and CDR2 LQKENI. The length of the CDR3 is 15 residues. CDR3 DNA: TGTGCCAGCTCACCACCAGTCAATCGGGCCGGGGAGCTGTTTTTT. It translates to CASSPPVNRAGELFF. The full variable domain, in which reference TRBV18 and TRBJ2-2 provide the parts outside the CDR3, is NAGVMQNPRHLVRRRGQEARLRCSPMKGHSHVYWYRQLPEEGLKFMVYLQKENIIDESGMPKERFSAEFPKEGPSILRIQQVVRGDSAAYFCASSPPVNRAGELFFGEGSRLTVL.

The J gene is TRBJ2-7, the V gene TRBV2, with TRBD1 as a possible D gene (5 bases). The CDR3 has 13 amino acids. Trimming took off 11 bases at V and 0 bases at J, with 14 bases between the two ends. The germline gives CDR1 SNHLY, CDR2 FYNNEI. The DNA of the CDR3 is TGTGCCCAAAGTATAGGGGACTCCTACGAGCAGTACTTC. It translates to CAQSIGDSYEQYF.

This sequence joins TRBV27 and TRBJ2-1; 7 nucleotides agree with TRBD1. Germline V gene sequence: CDR1 MNHEY, CDR2 SMNVEV (reference sequence). The CDR3 extends over 18 amino acids. Trimming at V came to 0 bases and at J to 6 bases, leaving 14 bases not matched to a gene. CDR3 loop: CASSLSIWGRGTFNEQFF. In DNA form, the CDR3 reads TGTGCCAGCAGTTTATCGATTTGGGGCAGGGGGACGTTCAATGAGCAGTTCTTC.

The chain is built from TRBV4-1 and TRBJ2-7; 10 bases map to TRBD1. Germline V gives CDR1 MGHRA, CDR2 YSYEKL. CDR3 size: 16 residues. V shed 2 bases and J 4 bases; nucleotides not matched to a gene: 8. CDR3: CASSQFSPGQGYEQYF. In nucleotides, the CDR3 is TGCGCCAGCAGCCAATTTTCCCCGGGACAGGGGTACGAGCAGTACTTC.

V usage is TRBV18 and J usage is TRBJ2-5; maybe TRBD1 (6 bases). This CDR3 has 16 residues. Trimming removed 5 bases from V and 3 bases from J, with 19 bases in between. Per the germline V gene, CDR1 is KGHSH and CDR2 is LQKENI. CDR3 protein: CASSFDRSMGEETQYF. CDR3 bases: TGTGCCAGCTCATTCGACAGGTCTATGGGGGAAGAGACCCAGTACTTC.

V is TRBV7-6 and J is TRBJ2-2; tentatively, D is TRBD2 (6 bases). V lost 0 bases, J lost 4 bases, and 15 bases lay in between. The CDR3 covers 17 residues. Germline CDR1 SGHVS, CDR2 FNYEAQ. CDR3 protein: CASSLASHGSGTGELFF. The CDR3 nucleotides read TGTGCCAGCAGCTTAGCCTCCCACGGGAGCGGCACCGGGGAGCTGTTTTTT. The full variable domain, rest sourced from reference TRBV7-6 and TRBJ2-2, is GAGVSQSPRYKVTKRGQDVALRCDPISGHVSLYWYRQALGQGPEFLTYFNYEAQQDKSGLPNDRFSAERPEGSISTLTIQRTEQRDSAMYRCASSLASHGSGTGELFFGEGSRLTVL.

The chain uses TRBV18 and TRBJ1-1, with D tentatively TRBD1 (6 bases). CDR3 length equals 15 residues. V lost 3 bases and J 4 bases, leaving 15 bases between the germline ends. From germline, CDR1 is KGHSH and CDR2 LQKENI. The CDR3 protein is CASSPTQGIGTEAFF. Here the CDR3 DNA reads TGTGCCAGCTCACCTACTCAGGGGATAGGCACTGAAGCTTTCTTT.

This sequence joins TRBV19 and TRBJ1-2; TRBD1 aligns across 8 bases. Germline CDR1 and CDR2: LNHDA and SQIVND (reference sequence). This CDR3 has 15 amino acids. The junction had 14 bases not matched to a gene; V was cut back by 7 bases and J by 7 bases. The CDR3 region has the DNA TGTGCCAGTACCTCATGGGGCAGGGGGCTCGGTGGCTACACCTTC. It codes for CASTSWGRGLGGYTF.

J is TRBJ2-1 and V is TRBV7-2, with 11 bases identical to TRBD2. Germline values: CDR1 SGHTA, CDR2 FQGNSA. This CDR3 contains 16 residues. V was clipped by 4 bases and J by 4 bases; unmatched bases: 6. The CDR3 is CASSWTGTSGYNEQFF. The CDR3 DNA sequence: TGTGCCAGCAGCTGGACCGGGACTAGCGGTTACAATGAGCAGTTCTTC.

V gene TRBV5-1 combines with J gene TRBJ2-1; the D is unclear. Germline CDR1 and CDR2: SGHRS and YFSETQ. V shed 0 bases and J shed 0 bases, with 10 bases lying between them. The CDR3 loop spans 16 amino acids. CDR3 region: CASSLGSASSYNEQFF. In nucleotides, the CDR3 is TGCGCCAGCAGCTTGGGTTCCGCGAGCTCCTACAATGAGCAGTTCTTC.

The gene calls are TRBV2 and TRBJ2-1, with TRBD2 identical over 10 bases. The ends lost 5 bases at V and 4 bases at J; junction bases unmatched: 5. CDR1 and CDR2 from the germline V gene are SNHLY and FYNNEI. The CDR3 has 15 amino acids. CDR3 residues: CASSWSGGEYNEQFF. The CDR3 DNA reads as TGTGCCAGCAGTTGGAGCGGGGGGGAGTACAATGAGCAGTTCTTC.

The chain is built from TRBV19 and TRBJ1-1, with TRBD1 matching 7 bases. The CDR3 is 13 amino acids. Germline CDR1 and CDR2: LNHDA and SQIVND (reference sequence). V gave up 6 bases and J gave up 4 bases; unmatched junction bases: 5. For the CDR3, the DNA is TGTGCCAGTAGGCACCGACAGGGCACTGAAGCTTTCTTT. It yields the protein CASRHRQGTEAFF.

The chain has TRBV25-1 and TRBJ1-4; TRBD1 might be the D (5 bases). Germline lookup yields CDR1 MGHDK and CDR2 SYGVNS. This CDR3 is 16 amino acids long. Trimming took 4 bases from V and 5 from J, leaving 17 bases between them. The CDR3 loop is CASSAYTDSSNEKLFF. CDR3 bases: TGTGCCAGCAGTGCGTATACCGACAGTTCCAATGAAAAACTGTTTTTT.

This chain joins TRBV27 and TRBJ1-1; 8 bases agree with TRBD1. Trimming took 3 bases from V and 6 from J; bases not matched to a gene: 6. The CDR3 has 14 amino acids. Germline-derived CDR1 and CDR2 are MNHEY and SMNVEV (reference sequence). CDR3 amino acids: CASSFRQGASEAFF. CDR3 DNA sequence: TGTGCCAGCAGTTTTCGGCAGGGGGCATCTGAAGCTTTCTTT.

The chain uses TRBV5-1 and TRBJ1-4; TRBD1 agrees at 8 bases. Per the germline V gene, CDR1 is SGHRS and CDR2 is YFSETQ. V gave up 4 bases and J gave up 7 bases; unmatched junction bases: 9. The CDR3 totals 15 residues. The CDR3 region is CASSATGVVSEKLFF. The CDR3 DNA follows: TGCGCCAGCAGCGCGACAGGGGTAGTGAGTGAAAAACTGTTTTTT.